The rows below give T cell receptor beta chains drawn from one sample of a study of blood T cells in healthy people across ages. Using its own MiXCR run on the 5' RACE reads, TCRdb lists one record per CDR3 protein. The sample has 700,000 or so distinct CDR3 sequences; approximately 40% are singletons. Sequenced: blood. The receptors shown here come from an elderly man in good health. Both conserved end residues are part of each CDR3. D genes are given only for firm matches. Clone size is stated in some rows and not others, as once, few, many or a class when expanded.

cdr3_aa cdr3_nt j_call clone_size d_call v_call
CASILNYEQYF TGTGCCAGCATTTTAAACTACGAGCAGTACTTC TRBJ2-7 many NA TRBV6-6
CSASRLLGFNKQFF TGCAGTGCTAGCCGCCTATTAGGGTTCAATAAGCAGTTCTTC TRBJ2-1 NA NA TRBV20-1
CASSPGTQRGYGNTGELFF TGCGCCAGCAGCCCTGGGACTCAACGGGGATACGGGAACACCGGGGAGCTGTTTTTT TRBJ2-2 few NA TRBV5-1
CASSQEILAYEQYF TGTGCCAGCAGCCAAGAAATACTAGCCTACGAGCAGTACTTC TRBJ2-7 few NA TRBV3-1
CASSSETGNYGYTF TGTGCCAGCAGCAGTGAGACAGGGAACTATGGCTACACCTTC TRBJ1-2 few TRBD1 TRBV7-3
CASSLGTSGRVPGEQYF TGTGCCAGCAGCTTAGGCACTAGCGGGAGGGTACCGGGAGAGCAGTACTTC TRBJ2-7 few TRBD2 TRBV7-2
CASSTRTSGTVYNEQFF TGTGCCAGCAGTACTAGGACTAGCGGAACCGTTTACAATGAGCAGTTCTTC TRBJ2-1 many TRBD2 TRBV28
CASSYSTGAGGKLFF TGTGCCAGCAGTTACTCGACAGGGGCAGGCGGAAAACTGTTTTTT TRBJ1-4 few TRBD1 TRBV6-5
CASSHDWQGVTTNEKLFF TGCGCCAGCAGCCACGATTGGCAGGGGGTTACAACTAATGAAAAACTGTTTTTT TRBJ1-4 NA TRBD1 TRBV4-3
CASSALAGADTQYF TGTGCCAGCAGCGCCTTAGCGGGGGCAGATACGCAGTATTTT TRBJ2-3 NA TRBD2 TRBV7-2
CASSVVPAGGQETQYF TGTGCCAGCAGCGTAGTTCCAGCGGGAGGCCAAGAGACCCAGTACTTC TRBJ2-5 NA TRBD2 TRBV9
CATSRDRHNYGYTF TGTGCCACCAGCAGGGACAGACATAACTATGGCTACACCTTC TRBJ1-2 few NA TRBV15
CASSFRARDRRLAGTNEQFF TGTGCCAGCAGTTTTAGGGCCCGGGACAGGCGACTAGCGGGGACCAATGAGCAGTTCTTC TRBJ2-1 once TRBD2 TRBV27
CASSSGGMNTEAFF TGTGCCAGCAGTTCAGGGGGCATGAACACTGAAGCTTTCTTT TRBJ1-1 NA TRBD1 TRBV6-2/TRBV6-3
CSVVGTDRGDNEQFF TGCAGCGTTGTTGGGACCGACAGGGGGGACAATGAGCAGTTCTTC TRBJ2-1 many TRBD1 TRBV29-1
CASSLTGARGANVLTF TGTGCCAGCAGCTTAACAGGGGCGAGGGGGGCCAACGTCCTGACTTTC TRBJ2-6 few TRBD1 TRBV12-3/TRBV12-4
CASSLISSGRASYSGANVLTF TGTGCCAGCAGCTTAATTTCTAGCGGGAGGGCCTCGTACTCTGGGGCCAACGTCCTGACTTTC TRBJ2-6 many TRBD2 TRBV7-3
CASSFPSSGQETQYF TGTGCCAGCAGTTTTCCATCCAGCGGACAAGAGACCCAGTACTTC TRBJ2-5 many NA TRBV28
CASIAGGRRDTQYF TGTGCCAGCATCGCGGGGGGGCGACGAGATACGCAGTATTTT TRBJ2-3 NA TRBD2 TRBV6-2/TRBV6-3